The 28 T cell receptor beta chains given below trace back to one sample, sequenced in a study of OX40 agonist ivuxolimab in advanced cancers. TCRdb keeps only in-frame clones here, not all; method: immunoSEQ multiplex PCR. The table lists approximately 15,000 clones, roughly 81% of them singletons. Sequences were derived from CD4+ or CD8+ T cells sorted from blood, sampled in a trial of the OX40 agonist ivuxolimab. These TCRs come from an adult with an advanced solid tumor such as melanoma, head and neck, liver or kidney cancer.

This chain connects TRBV7-9 to TRBJ1-5; D may be TRBD1 (6 bases). V was pared by 0 bases and J by 4 bases, with 13 bases between. The CDR3 runs 16 residues. CDR1 and CDR2 from the germline V gene are SEHNR and FQNEAQ (reference sequence). The chain's CDR3 is CASSLAYSTGNQPQHF. CDR3 coding DNA: TGTGCCAGCAGCTTAGCCTACTCTACAGGGAATCAGCCCCAGCATTTT. Drawing the rest from reference TRBV7-9 and TRBJ1-5, the complete variable domain is DTGVSQNPRHKITKRGQNVTFRCDPISEHNRLYWYRQTLGQGPEFLTYFQNEAQLEKSRLLSDRFSAERPKGSFSTLEIQRTEQGDSAMYLCASSLAYSTGNQPQHFGDGTRLSIL.

The CDR3 spells CASSGTGSSNQPQHF. The CDR3 region has the DNA TGTGCCAGTAGTGGGACAGGGAGTAGCAATCAGCCCCAGCATTTT. The chain carries TRBV19 and TRBJ1-5, with TRBD1 matching over 9 bases. The CDR3 totals 15 residues. CDR1 is LNHDA, CDR2 SQIVND, per germline (reference sequence). The J segment lost 0 bases and the V segment lost 5 bases, leaving 2 bases of the junction unmatched.

V gene TRBV29-1 combines with J gene TRBJ2-7; perhaps TRBD1 as D (5 bases). V lost 1 base and J lost 5, with 15 bases in between. The CDR3 has 14 amino acids. Germline V gene lookup returns CDR1 SQVTM and CDR2 ANQGSEA. The CDR3 sequence is CSVEGRGSKDEQYF. DNA for the CDR3: TGCAGCGTTGAAGGTAGGGGCAGTAAAGACGAGCAGTACTTC.

This clone has just a few counts. The chain is built from TRBV14 and TRBJ2-7, with 7 bases matching TRBD2. The V segment lost 8 bases and the J segment 2 bases; nucleotides outside the gene matches: 9. The CDR3 has 14 amino acids. The V gene's germline CDR1 is SGHDN and CDR2 FVKESK. CDR3 amino acids: CASRASGDTYEQYF. As DNA, the CDR3 is TGTGCCAGCCGTGCCAGCGGGGATACCTACGAGCAGTACTTC.

The rearrangement joins TRBV7-9 to TRBJ2-5; TRBD2 matches 11 bases. The germline gives CDR1 SEHNR, CDR2 FQNEAQ (reference sequence). The junction had 7 bases not matched to a gene; V was cut back by 4 bases and J by 3 bases. The CDR3 sequence is 16 residues long. The CDR3 loop reads CASSSLAGDRKETQYF. CDR3 coding DNA: TGTGCCAGCAGCTCACTAGCGGGGGACCGAAAAGAGACCCAGTACTTC.

This clone was observed a handful of times. The gene calls are TRBV28 and TRBJ2-7; TRBD1 aligns across 8 bases. V gave up 3 bases and J gave up 5 bases; unmatched junction bases: 6. This CDR3 region has 14 residues. Germline values: CDR1 MDHEN, CDR2 SYDVKM. The CDR3 loop reads CASSFDRGTHEQYF. The CDR3 region has the DNA TGTGCCAGCAGTTTCGACAGGGGAACCCACGAGCAGTACTTC.

The gene calls are TRBV13 and TRBJ2-5, with a weak D call TRBD1 (7 bases). The CDR3 spans 17 residues. Germline V gives CDR1 PRHDT, CDR2 FYEKMQ (reference sequence). The V end was cut by 5 bases, the J end by 1 base, with 20 bases between. The chain's CDR3 is CASSPPGGPGFQETQYF. DNA for the CDR3: TGTGCCAGCAGCCCCCCAGGGGGGCCAGGGTTCCAAGAGACCCAGTACTTC.

CDR3 loop: CASSHAEGYYNYGYTF. For the CDR3, the DNA is TGTGCCAGCAGCCATGCGGAGGGCTACTATAACTATGGCTACACCTTC. The chain has TRBV7-2 and TRBJ1-2; D is unresolved. Trimming took off 5 bases at V and 1 base at J, with 17 bases between the two ends. The CDR3 is made up of 16 amino acids. CDR1 is SGHTA and CDR2 is FQGNSA in the germline V gene.

Only a few counts were recorded for this clone. This chain links TRBV2 with TRBJ2-7; TRBD2 matches at 11 bases. V was clipped by 3 bases and J by 2 bases; unmatched bases: 6. Looked up from germline, CDR1 is SNHLY and CDR2 is FYNNEI. This CDR3 is built from 16 residues. CDR3 sequence: CASSDSLAGVPYEQYF. The CDR3 DNA reads as TGTGCCAGCAGTGATTCACTAGCGGGAGTCCCCTACGAGCAGTACTTC.

This sequence joins TRBV4-3 and TRBJ2-1; the match to TRBD1 covers 8 bases. The CDR3 is 13 residues long. Trimming took 2 bases from V and 9 from J; bases not matched to a gene: 3. Germline-derived CDR1 and CDR2 are LGHNA and YSLEER. CDR3 nucleotides: TGCGCCAGCAGCCAAACCGACAGGGGTGAGCAGTTCTTC. This encodes CASSQTDRGEQFF.

The chain employs TRBV5-1 and TRBJ1-2; 7 bases line up with TRBD1. The J segment lost 2 bases and the V segment lost 4 bases, leaving 11 bases of the junction unmatched. CDR3 length: 16 residues. Looked up from germline, CDR1 is SGHRS and CDR2 is YFSETQ. CDR3 residues: CASSVTTGTQNYGYTF. CDR3 nucleotide sequence: TGCGCCAGCAGCGTAACGACAGGGACCCAGAACTATGGCTACACCTTC.

This clone was detected a few times. This rearrangement joins TRBV25-1 to TRBJ2-1; 7 bases fit TRBD2. Trimming at V came to 1 base and at J to 0 bases, leaving 3 bases not matched to a gene. Germline lookup yields CDR1 MGHDK and CDR2 SYGVNS. The CDR3 spans 16 residues. The CDR3 region is CASSEWEGSSYNEQFF. CDR3 DNA sequence: TGTGCCAGCAGTGAATGGGAGGGTAGCTCCTACAATGAGCAGTTCTTC.

V usage is TRBV7-9 and J usage is TRBJ2-1; tentatively, D is TRBD2 (6 bases). This CDR3 region has 12 residues. Looked up from germline, CDR1 is SEHNR and CDR2 is FQNEAQ (reference sequence). Trimming removed 5 bases at V and 8 bases at J, with 10 bases between. CDR3 protein: CASSIWEDEQFF. The CDR3 DNA is TGTGCCAGCAGCATATGGGAGGATGAGCAGTTCTTC.

The sample holds one count of this clone. J is TRBJ1-1 and V is TRBV27; D not certain. The CDR3 spans 13 residues. Germline V lookup: CDR1 MNHEY, CDR2 SMNVEV (reference sequence). The ends were cut back, 5 bases at V and 2 bases at J, with 9 bases in the middle. Written as DNA, the CDR3 is TGTGCCAGCAGTATCGGGCCAAACACTGAAGCTTTCTTT. Amino acid sequence: CASSIGPNTEAFF.

The J gene is TRBJ1-5, the V gene TRBV19, with D possibly matching TRBD1 (5 bases). The length of the CDR3 is 14 residues. The germline V gene encodes CDR1 LNHDA and CDR2 SQIVND (reference sequence). V lost 0 bases and J lost 7, with 10 bases in between. This CDR3 reads CASSIDGGTQPQHF. In DNA form, the CDR3 reads TGTGCCAGTAGTATAGACGGGGGGACCCAGCCCCAGCATTTT.

The chain employs TRBV27 and TRBJ1-6; D perhaps matches TRBD1 (5 bases). Germline V CDR1 and CDR2: MNHEY, SMNVEV (reference sequence). Trimming stripped 2 bases from V and 3 bases from J, with 11 bases between. The CDR3 loop spans 16 amino acids. The DNA of the CDR3 is TGTGCCAGCAGTTTAGGCCGGGACTACTATAATTCACCCCTCCACTTT. Its protein product is CASSLGRDYYNSPLHF.

V usage is TRBV27 and J usage is TRBJ1-5, with a possible D match to TRBD1 (5 bases). V was cut by 2 bases and J by 2 bases, with 13 bases left in between. The germline V gene encodes CDR1 MNHEY and CDR2 SMNVEV (reference sequence). The length of the CDR3 is 16 residues. The CDR3 is CASSLVGGVGNQPQHF. Written as DNA, the CDR3 is TGTGCCAGCAGTTTAGTCGGGGGTGTGGGCAATCAGCCCCAGCATTTT.

The rearrangement joins TRBV19 to TRBJ2-3; D is unresolved. From germline, CDR1 is LNHDA and CDR2 SQIVND (reference sequence). Trimming took 3 bases from V and 4 from J, leaving 14 bases between them. The CDR3 runs to 15 residues. CDR3 coding DNA: TGTGCCAGTAGTATGCGTCAGTATTCCCCAGATACGCAGTATTTT. Its translation is CASSMRQYSPDTQYF.

The V and J genes are TRBV19 and TRBJ2-3, with D maybe TRBD2 (5 bases). CDR3 length: 13 amino acids. The V gene lost 3 bases and the J gene lost 4 bases, with 8 bases spanning the gap. In germline, CDR1 is LNHDA, CDR2 SQIVND (reference sequence). CDR3: CASSIRGSDTQYF. The CDR3, as DNA: TGTGCCAGTAGTATCAGAGGGTCAGATACGCAGTATTTT.

The V and J genes are TRBV9 and TRBJ2-1; D gene ambiguous. The CDR3 length is 13 residues. The germline V and J ends were trimmed by 0 bases and 4 bases, with 5 bases remaining between them. Germline V CDR1 and CDR2: SGDLS, YYNGEE. The CDR3 reads CASSVVEYNEQFF. The CDR3 DNA is TGTGCCAGCAGCGTAGTGGAGTACAATGAGCAGTTCTTC.

A remark on this clone: Distinct nucleotide sequences in the sample also encode this CDR3. The V call is TRBV19, the J call TRBJ2-1; 7 nucleotides agree with TRBD2. The junction had 2 bases not matched to a gene; V was cut back by 3 bases and J by 0 bases. The CDR3 sequence is 15 residues long. The germline V gene has CDR1 LNHDA and CDR2 SQIVND (reference sequence). CDR3 in DNA: TGTGCCAGTAGTATGGGCGGGAGCTCCTACAATGAGCAGTTCTTC. As protein: CASSMGGSSYNEQFF.

The J gene is TRBJ1-2, the V gene TRBV6-5; D is ambiguous. CDR3 length: 14 residues. V lost 5 bases to trimming and J lost 6 bases, with 16 bases between them. Looked up from germline, CDR1 is MNHEY and CDR2 is SVGAGI. In DNA form, the CDR3 reads TGTGCCAGCAGTCCCCAGGCCACTGCTGATGGCTACACCTTC. Residues: CASSPQATADGYTF.

CDR3 loop: CASSHGPTNQPQHF. DNA of the CDR3: TGTGCCAGCTCCCACGGACCTACCAATCAGCCCCAGCATTTT. V gene TRBV27 combines with J gene TRBJ1-5; D gene uncertain. The CDR3 has 14 residues. Germline V gives CDR1 MNHEY, CDR2 SMNVEV (reference sequence). Trimming took off 8 bases at V and 3 bases at J, with 14 bases between the two ends.

V is TRBV2 and J is TRBJ1-3, with D tentatively TRBD1 (5 bases). The V and J ends lost 11 bases and 4 bases respectively, with 21 bases between them. Germline loops: CDR1 SNHLY, CDR2 FYNNEI. The CDR3 has 15 amino acids. The CDR3 coding sequence is TGTGCCGGGGGAGGGCTTGGGCCCCAAGGAAACACCATATATTTT. This sequence encodes CAGGGLGPQGNTIYF.

The CDR3 is CASRAGTGDYNEQFF. The CDR3 DNA reads as TGTGCCAGCAGAGCCGGGACAGGGGACTACAATGAGCAGTTCTTC. The chain couples TRBV6-4 to TRBJ2-1; the match to TRBD1 covers 10 bases. This CDR3 contains 15 residues. Germline CDR1 MRHNA, CDR2 SNTAGT. V lost 6 bases and J lost 3; bases outside the gene matches: 5.

V usage is TRBV27 and J usage is TRBJ2-7; D may be TRBD1 or TRBD2 (5 bases each). V was trimmed by 3 bases and J by 4 bases, leaving 16 bases between them. The CDR3 runs to 15 residues. Germline lookup yields CDR1 MNHEY and CDR2 SMNVEV (reference sequence). CDR3 region: CASSLGPGGIYEQYF. The CDR3 DNA reads TGTGCCAGCAGTTTGGGGCCCGGAGGTATTTACGAGCAGTACTTC.

The chain joins TRBV10-2 to TRBJ2-1, with D possibly matching TRBD2 (5 bases). Germline CDR1 is WSHSY and CDR2 is SAAADI. The V end was cut by 5 bases, the J end by 8 bases, with 10 bases between. The CDR3 runs 12 residues. The chain's CDR3 is CASSSSAYEQFF. DNA of the CDR3: TGCGCCAGCAGTAGTAGCGCCTATGAGCAGTTCTTC.

The chain recombines TRBV27 with TRBJ1-1; D is unclear. Trimming pared 0 bases from V and 0 bases from J, leaving 8 bases between. The CDR3 covers 15 residues. The germline gives CDR1 MNHEY, CDR2 SMNVEV (reference sequence). CDR3: CASSLSVGLNTEAFF. Here the CDR3 DNA reads TGTGCCAGCAGTTTATCAGTAGGGTTGAACACTGAAGCTTTCTTT.